The text below deals with one T cell receptor (beta chain). There are 17 residues in the CDR3. Germline V gene lookup returns CDR1 MGHDK and CDR2 SYGVNS. Trimming shortened V by 4 bases and J by 5 bases, and 23 bases separated the two germline ends. Only in-frame clones appear in the TCRdb table, and some are missing; sequencing was by immunoSEQ multiplex PCR. The table has about 120,000 clones, approximately 90% seen once; the top ten hold roughly 1.8%. This specimen comes from a study of PD-L1 blockade in urothelial cancer. Across the study: Male sex and bladder-origin urothelial cancer were recorded for about 85% of the roughly 30 patients. Investigators checked blood 3 weeks (second dose) and 6 weeks after treatment start.

Time point specified: peripheral blood 6 weeks after treatment start. Between 1 and 8 samples per patient were obtained, pretreatment and on-treatment. The V gene is TRBV25-1, the J gene TRBJ1-2, with D possibly being TRBD1 (5 bases). The source of this sequence is a man in his 60s with urothelial cancer. The material was PBMCs, obtained around atezolizumab (anti-PD-L1) treatment. The CDR3 DNA reads as TGTGCCAGCAGTGCGCCTTGGACGGACTACCAGGGTTATGGCTACACCTTC. Protein: CASSAPWTDYQGYGYTF.